Listed below are T cell receptor beta chains from one sample, sequenced in a study of shared clonotypes between healthy human individuals. Assay used: immunoSEQ multiplex PCR; TCRdb lists only in-frame clones, some missing. Here the sample spans approximately 2.5 million clones, approximately 92% being singletons. Sequencing was performed on naive CD4+ T cells sorted from blood. These receptors were taken from a man between 18 and 29 years old in good health. CDR3s include the opening cysteine and the closing phenylalanine or tryptophan. Each record gives: J gene, clone size, V gene, CDR3 length, D gene, CDR3 DNA, CDR3 protein. A D gene is named only where the DNA matches it firmly. Size is stated for part of the rows, as once, few or many counts, or as a class when the clone is expanded.

J: TRBJ2-4; size: NA; V: TRBV7-9; length: 13; D: TRBD2; DNA: TGTGCCAGCAGATTGGGACTAGAAAACATTCAGTACTTC; CDR3: CASRLGLENIQYF
J: TRBJ1-3; size: few; V: TRBV5-1; length: 12; D: NA; DNA: TGCGCCAGCAGCTTGGACAGAAACACCATATATTTT; CDR3: CASSLDRNTIYF
J: TRBJ2-1; size: NA; V: TRBV11-2; length: 16; D: NA; DNA: TGTGCCAGCAGCCTAGTAGCGGACAGCTCCTACAATGAGCAGTTCTTC; CDR3: CASSLVADSSYNEQFF
J: TRBJ1-1; size: NA; V: TRBV5-8; length: 14; D: TRBD1; DNA: TGTGCCAGCAGCACGGGACAGGCCCGAACTGAAGCTTTCTTT; CDR3: CASSTGQARTEAFF
J: TRBJ1-1; size: NA; V: TRBV5-1; length: 14; D: NA; DNA: TGCGCCAGCAGGGCGAGCGGGGGCAACACTGAAGCTTTCTTT; CDR3: CASRASGGNTEAFF
J: TRBJ1-6; size: NA; V: TRBV7-2; length: 14; D: NA; DNA: TGTGCCAGCAGCTCGCGGACAGTTAATTCACCCCTCCACTTT; CDR3: CASSSRTVNSPLHF
J: TRBJ2-5; size: NA; V: TRBV7-2; length: 15; D: TRBD1; DNA: TGTGCCAGCAGCTTAGGGGGGACAGGGGGGACAACCCAGTACTTC; CDR3: CASSLGGTGGTTQYF
J: TRBJ2-2; size: NA; V: TRBV7-2; length: 16; D: NA; DNA: TGTGCCAGCAGCTTAGTGAGCCCGACGGTAACCGGGGAGCTGTTTTTT; CDR3: CASSLVSPTVTGELFF
J: TRBJ2-3; size: NA; V: TRBV18; length: 16; D: TRBD2; DNA: TGTGCCAGCTCACCACAGGCTAGCGGGGCAGGGAGTACGCAGTATTTT; CDR3: CASSPQASGAGSTQYF
J: TRBJ2-7; size: NA; V: TRBV27; length: 17; D: TRBD1; DNA: TGTGCCAGCAGTCAGGGGGTGACCTTTGAAGACTCCTACGAGCAGTACTTC; CDR3: CASSQGVTFEDSYEQYF
J: TRBJ2-1; size: NA; V: TRBV7-2; length: 16; D: TRBD1; DNA: TGTGCCAGCAGCTTAAAGGGGACAGGGGAGTGGAATGAGCAGTTCTTC; CDR3: CASSLKGTGEWNEQFF
J: TRBJ2-6; size: NA; V: TRBV9; length: 18; D: TRBD1; DNA: TGTGCCAGCAGCCCCTTTGCAGGGGGCAACTCTGGGGCCAACGTCCTGACTTTC; CDR3: CASSPFAGGNSGANVLTF
J: TRBJ2-2; size: NA; V: TRBV7-9; length: 15; D: NA; DNA: TGTGCCAGCAGCTTAGGGACTCTGACCACCGGGGAGCTGTTTTTT; CDR3: CASSLGTLTTGELFF
J: TRBJ2-5; size: NA; V: TRBV5-1; length: 15; D: NA; DNA: TGCGCCAGCAGCCTATACTCCGGGGTAGGGGAGACCCAGTACTTC; CDR3: CASSLYSGVGETQYF
J: TRBJ1-3; size: NA; V: TRBV19; length: 15; D: NA; DNA: TGTGCCAGTAGTACTTATGGAGATGTTATAAACACCATATATTTT; CDR3: CASSTYGDVINTIYF
J: TRBJ2-7; size: NA; V: TRBV5-1; length: 14; D: NA; DNA: TGCGCCAGCAGCTTCTATTCAGGGGCCAACGAGCAGTACTTC; CDR3: CASSFYSGANEQYF
J: TRBJ1-2; size: NA; V: TRBV11-2; length: 14; D: NA; DNA: TGTGCCAGCAGCTTATCTGCTCTAAACGGTGGCTACACCTTC; CDR3: CASSLSALNGGYTF
J: TRBJ1-6; size: NA; V: TRBV7-9; length: 16; D: TRBD1; DNA: TGTGCCAGCACCCTTTCCTCTGACAGGGTAACATCACCCCTCCACTTT; CDR3: CASTLSSDRVTSPLHF
J: TRBJ1-2; size: NA; V: TRBV2; length: 13; D: NA; DNA: TGTGCCAGCAGTGATCAGGGCTTTTATGGCTACACCTTC; CDR3: CASSDQGFYGYTF
J: TRBJ1-4; size: NA; V: TRBV7-6; length: 15; D: NA; DNA: TGTGCCAGCAGCTTAGGGTCAGGAGTGGGCGAAAAACTGTTTTTT; CDR3: CASSLGSGVGEKLFF
J: TRBJ1-3; size: NA; V: TRBV6-5; length: 14; D: NA; DNA: TGTGCCAGCAGCCCAGGAGGGGAAAGGAACACCATATATTTT; CDR3: CASSPGGERNTIYF
J: TRBJ2-1; size: NA; V: TRBV6-6; length: 12; D: TRBD1; DNA: TGTGCCAGCAGCGACAGGGACGAAATTGAGTTCTTC; CDR3: CASSDRDEIEFF
J: TRBJ1-5; size: NA; V: TRBV5-1; length: 15; D: NA; DNA: TGCGCCAGCAGCCCCAGGACAGTCGACGATCAGCCCCAGCATTTT; CDR3: CASSPRTVDDQPQHF
J: TRBJ1-1; size: NA; V: TRBV11-2; length: 15; D: NA; DNA: TGTGCCAGCAGCTTAACCGATAAGTTGAACACTGAAGCTTTCTTT; CDR3: CASSLTDKLNTEAFF
J: TRBJ2-2; size: NA; V: TRBV10-3; length: 19; D: NA; DNA: TGTGCCATCAGTGGGGACAGGGGACTAGCGGCCCGCGACACCGGGGAGCTGTTTTTT; CDR3: CAISGDRGLAARDTGELFF
J: TRBJ2-2; size: once; V: TRBV27; length: 16; D: TRBD1; DNA: TGTGCCAGCAGTAGTTTAAGGCCAGGGGGACCCGGGGAGCTGTTTTTT; CDR3: CASSSLRPGGPGELFF
J: TRBJ1-4; size: once; V: TRBV10-3; length: 18; D: TRBD1; DNA: TGTGCCATCAGTGAGATGTGGCGACAGGGGGCAACTAATGAAAAACTGTTTTTT; CDR3: CAISEMWRQGATNEKLFF
J: TRBJ2-2; size: NA; V: TRBV7-6; length: 14; D: NA; DNA: TGTGCCAGCAGCTTAGCAGGGGGAGGCGGGGAGCTGTTTTTT; CDR3: CASSLAGGGGELFF